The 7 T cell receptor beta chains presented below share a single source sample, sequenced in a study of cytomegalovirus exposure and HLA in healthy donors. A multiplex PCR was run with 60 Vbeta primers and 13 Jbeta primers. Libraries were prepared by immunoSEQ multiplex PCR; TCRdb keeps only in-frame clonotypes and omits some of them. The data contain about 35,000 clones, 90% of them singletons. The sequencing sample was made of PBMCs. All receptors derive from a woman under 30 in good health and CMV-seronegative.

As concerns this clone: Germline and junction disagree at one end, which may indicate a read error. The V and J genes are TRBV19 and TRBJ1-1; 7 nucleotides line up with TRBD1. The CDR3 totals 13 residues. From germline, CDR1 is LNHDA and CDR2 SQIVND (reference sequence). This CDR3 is CASSAMGQFTAGF. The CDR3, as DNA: TGTGCCAGTAGTGCCATGGGACAGTTTACTGCCGGCTTT. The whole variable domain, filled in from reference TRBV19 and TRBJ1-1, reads DGGITQSPKYLFRKEGQNVTLSCEQNLNHDAMYWYRQDPGQGLRLIYYSQIVNDFQKGDIAEGYSVSREKKESFPLTVTSAQKNPTAFYLCASSAMGQFTAGFGQGTRLTVV.

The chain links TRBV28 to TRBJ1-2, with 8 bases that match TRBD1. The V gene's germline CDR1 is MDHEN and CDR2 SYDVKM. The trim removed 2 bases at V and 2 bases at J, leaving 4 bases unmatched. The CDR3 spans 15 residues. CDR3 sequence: CASSLLDRANYGYTF. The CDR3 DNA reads TGTGCCAGCAGTTTACTGGACAGGGCAAACTATGGCTACACCTTC.

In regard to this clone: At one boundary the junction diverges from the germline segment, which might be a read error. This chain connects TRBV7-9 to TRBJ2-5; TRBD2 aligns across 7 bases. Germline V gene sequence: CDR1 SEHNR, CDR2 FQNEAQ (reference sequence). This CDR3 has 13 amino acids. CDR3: CSSSLEGGVTQYF. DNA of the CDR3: TGTTCCAGCAGCTTAGAGGGAGGGGTAACCCAGTACTTC.

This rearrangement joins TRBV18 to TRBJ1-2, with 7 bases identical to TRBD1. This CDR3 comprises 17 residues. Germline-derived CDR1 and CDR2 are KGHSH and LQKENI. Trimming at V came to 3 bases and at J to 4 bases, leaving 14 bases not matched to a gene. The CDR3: CASSPLLTGDLVYGYTF. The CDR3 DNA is TGTGCCAGCTCACCCCTACTTACAGGGGACCTCGTCTATGGCTACACCTTC.

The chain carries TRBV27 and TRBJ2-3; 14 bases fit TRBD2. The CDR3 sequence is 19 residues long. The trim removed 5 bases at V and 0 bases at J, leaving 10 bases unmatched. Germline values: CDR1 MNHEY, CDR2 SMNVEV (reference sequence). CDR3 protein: CASSLRLAGGPGSTDTQYF. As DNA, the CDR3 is TGTGCCAGCAGTCTTCGACTAGCGGGAGGGCCGGGGAGCACAGATACGCAGTATTTT.

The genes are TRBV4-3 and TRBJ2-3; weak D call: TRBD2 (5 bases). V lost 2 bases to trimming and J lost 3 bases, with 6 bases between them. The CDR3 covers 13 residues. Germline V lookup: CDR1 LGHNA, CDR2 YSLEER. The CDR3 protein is CASSQPGTDTQYF. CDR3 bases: TGCGCCAGCAGCCAACCGGGAACAGATACGCAGTATTTT.

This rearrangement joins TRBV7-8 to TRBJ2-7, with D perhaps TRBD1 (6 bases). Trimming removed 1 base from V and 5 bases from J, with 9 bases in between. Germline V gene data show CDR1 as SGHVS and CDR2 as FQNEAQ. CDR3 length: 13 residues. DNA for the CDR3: TGTGCCAGCAGCTTAGAACAGGGCAACGAGCAGTACTTC. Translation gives CASSLEQGNEQYF.